Below are 2 T cell receptor beta chains sequenced from a single sample in a study of T cell responses to AZD1222 COVID-19 vaccine (dated by TCRdb to the early 2020s). The library was prepared using the immunoSEQ multiplex PCR assay. TCRdb mirrors the immuneACCESS table, restricted to in-frame sequences. Some clones are absent from its copies; in checked studies, under half trace to an unresolved V gene, and the reason for the others is unknown. The sample table shows 150,000 or so clones, and 80% to 95% are seen once. The ten largest clonotypes hold about 2.5% of the sample. The sample's time point label is to be understood as: baseline before first vaccination. The source material was peripheral blood, sampled on day 0 of AZD1222 vaccination. These receptors originate from an adult in good health.

This clone was seen just once. This rearrangement joins TRBV11-2 to TRBJ1-6; the D is unclear. The CDR3 loop spans 14 amino acids. Trimming stripped 1 base from V and 7 bases from J, with 8 bases between. The V gene's germline CDR1 is SGHAT and CDR2 FQNNGV. Here the CDR3 DNA reads TGTGCCAGCAGCTTAGGGACCTGGAATTCACCCCTCCACTTT. Translation gives CASSLGTWNSPLHF.

This chain uses TRBV5-6 with TRBJ1-2; 9 positions match TRBD1. The CDR3 has 17 amino acids. The V gene's germline CDR1 is SGHDT and CDR2 YYEEEE. V was pared by 4 bases and J by 5 bases, with 15 bases of the junction left unmatched. This CDR3 is CASSRTTGGRVVYGYTF. The CDR3 DNA follows: TGTGCCAGCAGCCGTACGACAGGGGGAAGGGTGGTATATGGCTACACCTTC.